These 15 T cell receptor beta chains came from one sample sequenced in a study of spatial heterogeneity in lung cancer. TCRdb re-called the 5' RACE reads through MiXCR, storing one row per CDR3 protein. The top ten clones hold roughly 6.4% of a sample with approximately 17,000 distinct CDR3 sequences, about 18% of them seen once. Stated time point: blood at routine non-recurrence follow-up after resection. This specimen consisted of PBMCs, obtained at follow-up. These receptors originate from a male donor with early-stage non-small cell lung cancer.

This chain joins TRBV29-1 and TRBJ1-2; no firm D call. Per the germline V gene, CDR1 is SQVTM and CDR2 is ANQGSEA. V dropped 2 bases and J dropped 2 bases, with 6 bases sitting between them. The CDR3 has 12 residues. CDR3 region: CSVEMGNYGYTF. DNA of the CDR3: TGCAGCGTTGAAATGGGAAACTATGGCTACACCTTC.

The chain uses TRBV12-3 or TRBV12-4 and TRBJ2-3; D perhaps matches TRBD1 (6 bases). V was clipped by 2 bases and J by 3 bases, with 18 bases between them. The CDR3 totals 17 residues. The CDR3 protein is CASSLPGAGEFTDTQYF. The CDR3 nucleotides are TGTGCCAGCAGTTTACCCGGGGCAGGGGAGTTTACAGATACGCAGTATTTT.

This clonotype was seen ten or more times. CDR3 in DNA: TGTGCCAGCAGCTTAGGGGTCGGCACTGAAGCTTTCTTT. This gives the protein CASSLGVGTEAFF. V is TRBV7-9 and J is TRBJ1-1, with D uncertain. Trimming stripped 1 base from V and 4 bases from J, with 7 bases between. The CDR3 consists of 13 residues. Germline CDR1 SEHNR, CDR2 FQNEAQ (reference sequence).

In its sample, this clonotype ranks as medium-sized. The V call is TRBV11-2, the J call TRBJ1-1; tentative D call: TRBD1 (5 bases). Germline CDR1 and CDR2: SGHAT and FQNNGV. The CDR3 consists of 17 residues. Deletions cut 3 bases from V and 4 bases from J, with 21 bases between. CDR3 loop: CASSFPMEGPLGTEAFF. The CDR3 DNA follows: TGTGCCAGCAGCTTCCCGATGGAGGGGCCCTTGGGCACTGAAGCTTTCTTT.

V gene TRBV2 combines with J gene TRBJ2-5; D perhaps matches TRBD2 (7 bases). The CDR3 extends over 15 amino acids. Germline V gene sequence: CDR1 SNHLY, CDR2 FYNNEI. Trimming took off 6 bases at V and 2 bases at J, with 16 bases between the two ends. The CDR3 region is CASSELGGLQETQYF. For the CDR3, the DNA is TGTGCCAGCAGCGAACTGGGGGGGCTTCAAGAGACCCAGTACTTC.

In this sample, this clonotype turned up a few times. The chain uses TRBV20-1 and TRBJ1-1, with D maybe TRBD1 (5 bases). The CDR3 covers 13 residues. Per germline, CDR1 DFQATT and CDR2 SNEGSKA (reference sequence). Trimming pared 3 bases from V and 10 bases from J, leaving 18 bases between. This CDR3 reads CSASPREAGPAFF. DNA for the CDR3: TGCAGTGCTAGTCCCAGGGAGGCGGGACCAGCTTTCTTT.

This clonotype was picked up a small number of times. The chain links TRBV12-3 or TRBV12-4 to TRBJ2-3; D gene ambiguous. The CDR3 has 11 amino acids. Trimming stripped 6 bases from V and 2 bases from J, with 3 bases between. In DNA, the CDR3 is TGTGCCAGCAGCGACACAGATACGCAGTATTTT. It translates to CASSDTDTQYF.

There are a few counts of this clonotype. The V call is TRBV18, the J call TRBJ2-7; unclear D gene. The CDR3 totals 12 residues. Germline-derived CDR1 and CDR2 are KGHSH and LQKENI. Trimming cost V 6 bases and J 5 bases, with 11 bases left between them. The CDR3 nucleotides read TGTGCCAGCTCTCCCGACATGAACGAGCAGTACTTC. It specifies CASSPDMNEQYF.

In its sample, this clonotype was seen a few times. The genes are TRBV20-1 and TRBJ2-3, with TRBD2 matching 9 bases. After removal of 0 bases from V and 6 bases from J, the junction contained 10 bases not matched to a gene. Per the germline V gene, CDR1 is DFQATT and CDR2 is SNEGSKA (reference sequence). The length of the CDR3 is 16 residues. DNA of the CDR3: TGCAGTGCTAGAGATCCTGGCGGGGGGGACCGGGATACGCAGTATTTT. Its translation is CSARDPGGGDRDTQYF.

Ten or more counts support this clonotype. The V and J genes are TRBV7-9 and TRBJ2-3, with 8 bases matching TRBD1. V shed 5 bases and J 1 base; nucleotides not matched to a gene: 8. This CDR3 is 16 amino acids long. CDR1 and CDR2 (germline): SEHNR, FQNEAQ (reference sequence). CDR3 residues: CASSLRTGGRTDTQYF. CDR3 bases: TGTGCCAGCAGCCTCCGCACAGGGGGGCGCACAGATACGCAGTATTTT.

The genes are TRBV14 and TRBJ2-7; no clear D gene. The length of the CDR3 is 12 residues. Germline assignment: CDR1 SGHDN and CDR2 FVKESK. V gave up 4 bases and J gave up 4 bases, with 8 bases separating them. The CDR3 protein is CASSPAGYEQYF. DNA for the CDR3: TGTGCCAGCAGCCCTGCCGGGTACGAGCAGTACTTC.

This clonotype was detected only a few times. V gene TRBV6-1 combines with J gene TRBJ2-3; the D call may be TRBD1 or TRBD2 (5 bases each). Germline CDR1 and CDR2: MNHNS and SASEGT. Trimming removed 7 bases at V and 3 bases at J, with 14 bases between. This CDR3 is built from 14 residues. The CDR3 sequence: CASTGTVRTDTQYF. The CDR3 DNA reads as TGTGCCAGCACGGGGACGGTAAGAACAGATACGCAGTATTTT.

In its sample, this clonotype was seen a few times. CDR3 sequence reads: CAIRKQGANSPLHF. The CDR3 DNA is TGTGCCATCAGGAAACAGGGGGCCAATTCACCCCTCCACTTT. This chain connects TRBV10-3 to TRBJ1-6, with 9 bases lining up with TRBD1. CDR1 and CDR2 (germline): ENHRY, SYGVKD. This CDR3 is built from 14 residues. V was clipped by 6 bases and J by 7 bases; unmatched bases: 4.

This clonotype occurred a few times. The chain couples TRBV30 to TRBJ2-5, with no clear D. V was clipped by 1 base and J by 7 bases, with 10 bases between them. The CDR3 loop spans 12 amino acids. Germline values: CDR1 GTSNPN, CDR2 SVGIG (reference sequence). This chain's CDR3 is CAWSAYSRTQYF. The CDR3 nucleotides are TGTGCCTGGAGTGCGTACAGCCGGACCCAGTACTTC.

This clonotype was counted a few times. As DNA, the CDR3 is TGCAGTGCTAGAGATATTCAGGGAGGTTCAGCTGGGGCCAACGTCCTGACTTTC. Residues: CSARDIQGGSAGANVLTF. The chain couples TRBV20-1 to TRBJ2-6; tentative D call: TRBD2 (6 bases). The CDR3 runs 18 residues. The germline V gene has CDR1 DFQATT and CDR2 SNEGSKA (reference sequence). Trimming left V 0 bases short and J 2 bases short, with 17 bases between.